This paragraph covers one TCR beta chain sequence. Its antigen is currently not known. From the cysteine through the phenylalanine, the CDR3 covers 14 amino acids. No DNA sequence is on record. The germline V gene encodes CDR1 MNHEY and CDR2 SVGAGI. HCMV serostatus was determined by detecting HCMV-specific IgG in serum with a commercial ELISA kit. Ficoll density gradient centrifugation was used to isolate peripheral blood mononuclear cells from blood. The sequencing machine was an Illumina HiSeq 2000. The TCR beta cDNA libraries were made using 5'RACE template switching, a step that added both a universal primer site and unique molecular identifiers. cDNA synthesis was primed from the TCR beta constant segment and was followed by two successive PCR amplification steps. The study's processing was this. MIGEC was used to demultiplex reads and group reads by UMI, and MiTCR was used to assemble and quantify clonotypes. Only TCR cDNA sequences supported by at least two reads were kept to exclude erroneous sequences. The tcR package was used for downstream repertoire analysis, with clonotypes matched between fractions based on CDR3 nucleotide sequence plus V segment. VDJmatch was used to annotate antigen specificity against VDJdb, with one amino acid substitution in CDR3 allowed. TCRdb reprocessed the reads, reporting each CDR3 protein sequence once and no DNA. The authors' filters were not applied to this entry. The table of this sample itemizes 500,000 to 600,000 distinct CDR3 sequences. Of the sample, approximately 4% is held by the ten largest clones.

This record belongs to a study of T cells expressing NK-cell markers (dated by TCRdb to the early 2020s). With regard to the full study: In sorted CD3+CD56+NKG2C+, CD3+CD56+NKG2C- and CD3+CD56-NKG2C+ T-cell subsets from several donors, TCR beta-chain repertoires were profiled. Of the eight sequenced donors, seven were found to be HCMV-seropositive and one was found to be HCMV-seronegative. The eight sequenced donors were randomly selected healthy volunteers, three men and five women. Illumina HiSeq 2000/2500, MiSeq or NextSeq was used to sequence libraries as 2 x 150 bp reads.

Overall study results and their limits: In roughly six donors, the dominant CD3+CD56+NKG2C+ clonotypes were among the top 10 CD8+ clonotypes and accounted for roughly 1.0-7.0% of CD8+ T cells. Whether the expanded NKG2C-expressing T cell clones were specific for HCMV antigens remained unclear. Those dominant clonotypes were again the most abundant among CD3+CD56-NKG2C+ cells in a few donors, at about 25-60.1%.

The chain links TRBV6-5 with TRBJ1-2. The sequenced material came from blood T cells: a sorted CD56 or NKG2C T cell subset, CD4+ or CD8+ T cells, or bulk PBMC T cells (not recorded which). The sequence came from a young man in good health. Donor details come from another sample of the same person, matched by shared clones. This receptor carries the CDR3 CASSYSAGRTGYTF.